Listed below are T cell receptor beta chains from one sample, sequenced in a study of T cell responses to AZD1222 COVID-19 vaccine. Using immunoSEQ multiplex PCR, the repertoire was profiled, and TCRdb retains in-frame clones only, with some absent. The data hold roughly 80,000 clones, with around 89% observed a single time. The starting material was peripheral blood, obtained on day 0 of MenACWY control vaccination. These receptors all stem from an adult in good health. The CDR3 runs from the conserved cysteine through the conserved F or W. The D gene is left open where the match is weak. The size entry is marked missing in some rows and otherwise reads once, few, many or a size class.

clone_size j_call v_call d_call cdr3_nt cdr3_aa
- TRBJ1-5 TRBV19 TRBD1 TGTGCCAGTTCGGACAGGTCAACCCAGCCCCAGCATTTT CASSDRSTQPQHF
- TRBJ2-7 TRBV4-1 - TGCGCCAGCAGCCAAGGGGAGGGGACACCCTACGAGCAGTACTTC CASSQGEGTPYEQYF
- TRBJ1-1 TRBV28 - TGTGCCAGCAGTTTATGGGTAGGGGACACTGAAGCTTTCTTT CASSLWVGDTEAFF
- TRBJ1-1 TRBV28 - TGTGCCAGCAGTCCCCCCCGCAGGGCCAACACTGAAGCTTTCTTT CASSPPRRANTEAFF
- TRBJ2-1 TRBV5-1 - TGCGCCAGCAGCTTTGCGGGTGGGCCCAATGAGCAGTTCTTC CASSFAGGPNEQFF
- TRBJ2-3 TRBV5-1 TRBD2 TGCGCCAGCAGCTTCGGACTAGCGGGAGTGATAGATACGCAGTATTTT CASSFGLAGVIDTQYF
- TRBJ1-6 TRBV18 TRBD1 TGTGCCAGCTCGCCGACAGGGGATATCTCACCCCTCCACTTT CASSPTGDISPLHF
- TRBJ2-7 TRBV5-5 - TGTGCCAGCAGCTCCGACCCCGCAGGGTACGAGCAGTACTTC CASSSDPAGYEQYF
- TRBJ1-5 TRBV5-1 - TGCGCCAGCAGCCCGCAGGGGTTGCAGCCCCAGCATTTT CASSPQGLQPQHF
- TRBJ2-1 TRBV3-1/TRBV3-2 - TGTGCCAGCAGCCAGTGGGGGACAAGGGGAGGTAATGAGCAGTTCTTC CASSQWGTRGGNEQFF
- TRBJ2-3 TRBV4-3 - TGCGCCAGCAGCCAACAAGTAACAGAGACAGATACGCAGTATTTT CASSQQVTETDTQYF
- TRBJ1-2 TRBV19 - TGTGCCAGTAGCGAAATTTCGGCGGGCTATGGCTACACCTTC CASSEISAGYGYTF
- TRBJ1-2 TRBV21-1 - TGTGCCAGCAGCCCAGGACAGCCGTCCTACTATGGCTACACCTTC CASSPGQPSYYGYTF
once TRBJ2-3 TRBV19 - TGTGCCAGTAGCCAGGGATCGAGCACAGATACGCAGTATTTT CASSQGSSTDTQYF